A single sample gave rise to the 4 T cell receptor beta chains below, sequenced in a study of blood T cells in healthy people across ages. A second PCR of 7 to 11 cycles used a sample-barcoded 5' primer and a J-beta primer mix. A single record per CDR3 protein comes from TCRdb applying MiXCR to the 5' RACE reads. The sample consists of just over 1 million distinct CDR3 sequences, less than 50% of them appearing once. Material: blood. These receptors were taken from a woman aged 55-70 years in good health.

Of note for this clonotype: A read error may be the cause here, since a much bigger clone is one base away. The chain carries TRBV12-3 or TRBV12-4 and TRBJ2-7; 12 nucleotides match TRBD2. The V segment lost 2 bases and the J segment 2 bases; nucleotides outside the gene matches: 1. The CDR3 is 15 residues long. The CDR3 DNA is TGTGCCAGCAGTTTACTAGCGGGAGGGGCCTACGAGCAGTACTTC. Translated: CASSLLAGGAYEQYF.

This clonotype has ten or more counts. This chain joins TRBV4-1 and TRBJ2-5, with D uncertain. V lost 2 bases and J 1 base, leaving 8 bases between the germline ends. CDR1 is MGHRA, CDR2 YSYEKL, per germline. The length of the CDR3 is 14 residues. The DNA of the CDR3 is TGCGCCAGCAGCCAATATCGTTTCCAAGAGACCCAGTACTTC. Amino acids: CASSQYRFQETQYF.

The chain employs TRBV20-1 and TRBJ2-7; D call uncertain. Deletions cut 4 bases from V and 2 bases from J, with 12 bases between. Germline CDR1 and CDR2: DFQATT and SNEGSKA (reference sequence). This CDR3 spans 13 amino acids. The CDR3 region is CSAKARPPYEQYF. CDR3 nucleotide sequence: TGCAGTGCTAAGGCTAGGCCACCCTACGAGCAGTACTTC.

The V gene is TRBV7-2, the J gene TRBJ2-7; TRBD2 agrees at 7 bases. The germline gives CDR1 SGHTA, CDR2 FQGNSA. The CDR3 consists of 15 residues. Trimming at V came to 1 base and at J to 2 bases, leaving 5 bases not matched to a gene. CDR3 nucleotides: TGTGCCAGCAGCTTAGTTGCGGGAGTGGCCTACGAGCAGTACTTC. Encoded protein: CASSLVAGVAYEQYF.